Following are 19 T cell receptor beta chains from one sample sequenced in a study of beta chain features in type 1 diabetes. Reverse transcribing all isolated RNA meant expressed TCRB transcripts were sequenced. Clones were read by immunoSEQ multiplex PCR, and TCRdb kept only the in-frame ones, dropping some. The sample shows about 140,000 clones, about 7% of them seen only once. Sequencing was performed on central memory CD4+ T cells from blood. These receptors were collected from a woman in her thirties in good health.

In its sample, this clone was seen a few times. CDR3 amino acids: CASSPTGRRNTIYF. The DNA of the CDR3 is TGTGCCAGCAGTCCGACAGGGAGAAGAAACACCATATATTTT. This chain uses TRBV28 with TRBJ1-3; 7 positions match TRBD1. Germline V gene lookup returns CDR1 MDHEN and CDR2 SYDVKM. J lost 5 bases, V lost 5 bases, and 6 bases had no gene match. The CDR3 is 14 amino acids. Together with reference TRBV28 and TRBJ1-3, the CDR3 gives the full variable domain: DVKVTQSSRYLVKRTGEKVFLECVQDMDHENMFWYRQDPGLGLRLIYFSYDVKMKEKGDIPEGYSVSREKKERFSLILESASTNQTSMYLCASSPTGRRNTIYFGEGSWLTVV.

This clone occurred a few times. The chain is built from TRBV7-8 and TRBJ2-5; D is possibly TRBD2 (6 bases). The ends were cut back, 5 bases at V and 6 bases at J, with 16 bases in the middle. This CDR3 has 14 amino acids. Looked up from germline, CDR1 is SGHVS and CDR2 is FQNEAQ. CDR3 sequence reads: CASSPRDSHQTQYF. The DNA of the CDR3 is TGTGCCAGCAGCCCCCGGGACTCCCATCAGACCCAGTACTTC.

The chain links TRBV7-2 to TRBJ2-7; D is unclear. Germline lookup yields CDR1 SGHTA and CDR2 FQGNSA. The CDR3 contains 13 residues. With 5 bases removed from V and 4 bases from J, the gap between germline ends came to 12 bases. Here the CDR3 DNA reads TGTGCCAGCAGCCGTAGAGGAACTTACGAGCAGTACTTC. Translating it yields CASSRRGTYEQYF.

This clone has only a few counts. This chain uses TRBV7-9 with TRBJ2-7; 9 bases fit TRBD2. V was pared by 5 bases and J by 6 bases, with 14 bases of the junction left unmatched. Germline assignment: CDR1 SEHNR and CDR2 FQNEAQ (reference sequence). This CDR3 comprises 16 residues. This CDR3 reads CASSLDVVAGASEQYF. The CDR3 coding sequence is TGTGCCAGCAGCCTCGACGTAGTAGCGGGAGCCTCCGAGCAGTACTTC.

This clone was detected only a few times. The gene calls are TRBV30 and TRBJ2-7; D is ambiguous. The CDR3 spans 12 residues. The germline V gene has CDR1 GTSNPN and CDR2 SVGIG (reference sequence). The V gene lost 0 bases and the J gene lost 3 bases, with 6 bases spanning the gap. The chain's CDR3 is CAWSVGHYEQYF. CDR3 DNA sequence: TGTGCCTGGAGTGTTGGCCACTACGAGCAGTACTTC. The full variable domain, rest sourced from reference TRBV30 and TRBJ2-7, is SQTIHQWPATLVQPVGSPLSLECTVEGTSNPNLYWYRQAAGRGLQLLFYSVGIGQISSEVPQNLSASRPQDRQFILSSKKLLLSDSGFYLCAWSVGHYEQYFGPGTRLTVT.

This clone has a handful of counts. The rearrangement links TRBV19 to TRBJ1-5, with a weak D call TRBD1 (6 bases). Germline V gene lookup returns CDR1 LNHDA and CDR2 SQIVND (reference sequence). The CDR3 loop spans 15 amino acids. The V and J ends lost 5 bases and 5 bases respectively, with 16 bases between them. The CDR3 here is CASSRLRGSDQPQHF. The CDR3 nucleotides are TGTGCCAGTAGTCGCCTTAGGGGGTCTGATCAGCCCCAGCATTTT. Full variable domain (rest looked up from reference TRBV19 and TRBJ1-5): DGGITQSPKYLFRKEGQNVTLSCEQNLNHDAMYWYRQDPGQGLRLIYYSQIVNDFQKGDIAEGYSVSREKKESFPLTVTSAQKNPTAFYLCASSRLRGSDQPQHFGDGTRLSIL.

CDR3 DNA sequence: TGTGCCAGTAGTACGTGGCAACACACTGAAGCTTTCTTT. As protein: CASSTWQHTEAFF. The V call is TRBV19, the J call TRBJ1-1; D unclear. The CDR3 covers 13 residues. The germline V gene has CDR1 LNHDA and CDR2 SQIVND (reference sequence). V gave up 4 bases and J gave up 3 bases, with 9 bases separating them.

This clone was counted a few times. V usage is TRBV29-1 and J usage is TRBJ2-3; D is undetermined. Trimming stripped 1 base from V and 0 bases from J, with 11 bases between. This CDR3 has 15 residues. Germline CDR1 is SQVTM and CDR2 is ANQGSEA. The CDR3, as DNA: TGCAGCGTTGAAGGCTCTTTCGGGAGCACAGATACGCAGTATTTT. As protein: CSVEGSFGSTDTQYF.

This chain uses TRBV7-9 with TRBJ1-1; D call uncertain. The germline V gene has CDR1 SEHNR and CDR2 FQNEAQ (reference sequence). V dropped 8 bases and J dropped 1 base, with 8 bases sitting between them. The CDR3 spans 12 residues. CDR3 nucleotide sequence: TGTGCCAGCGAACAGCAGAACACTGAAGCTTTCTTT. Encoded protein: CASEQQNTEAFF. Full variable domain (missing parts from reference TRBV7-9 and TRBJ1-1): DTGVSQNPRHKITKRGQNVTFRCDPISEHNRLYWYRQTLGQGPEFLTYFQNEAQLEKSRLLSDRFSAERPKGSFSTLEIQRTEQGDSAMYLCASEQQNTEAFFGQGTRLTVV.

This clone has just a few counts. The CDR3 sequence: CASSPETGVSYNEQFF. The CDR3 DNA sequence: TGCGCCAGCAGCCCAGAGACAGGAGTCTCCTACAATGAGCAGTTCTTC. The chain combines TRBV4-1 with TRBJ2-1; D might be TRBD1 (6 bases). Trimming removed 4 bases at V and 0 bases at J, with 13 bases between. The germline V gene has CDR1 MGHRA and CDR2 YSYEKL. CDR3 size: 16 residues.

This clone was counted a few times. This chain links TRBV2 with TRBJ2-1, with 12 bases that match TRBD2. CDR1 is SNHLY and CDR2 is FYNNEI in the germline V gene. The V and J ends lost 2 bases and 7 bases, in that order; junction bases with no gene match: 6. This CDR3 is built from 16 residues. In DNA, the CDR3 is TGTGCCAGCAGTGAAAGGACTAGCGGGACTGAAAATGAGCAGTTCTTC. This codes for CASSERTSGTENEQFF.

This clone occurred a few times. CDR3 DNA sequence: TGTGCCAGCAGTGATCCCACAGCAGCCAAAAACATTCAGTACTTC. It specifies CASSDPTAAKNIQYF. V gene TRBV6-1 combines with J gene TRBJ2-4, with D unresolved. The CDR3 runs to 15 residues. V lost 3 bases and J 0 bases, leaving 9 bases between the germline ends. Per germline, CDR1 MNHNS and CDR2 SASEGT.

The chain carries TRBV5-6 and TRBJ1-5, with D perhaps TRBD1 (6 bases). Germline CDR1 SGHDT, CDR2 YYEEEE. The CDR3 has 16 amino acids. The V gene lost 2 bases and the J gene lost 5 bases, with 17 bases spanning the gap. The CDR3 loop reads CASSFSGRGTDQPQHF. CDR3 bases: TGTGCCAGCAGCTTCTCCGGCAGGGGTACCGATCAGCCCCAGCATTTT.

This chain joins TRBV9 and TRBJ2-3; D is possibly TRBD2 (6 bases). Trimming removed 3 bases at V and 1 base at J, with 9 bases between. This CDR3 contains 14 residues. CDR1 and CDR2 (germline): SGDLS, YYNGEE. CDR3 sequence: CASSAGLRTDTQYF. The CDR3 region has the DNA TGTGCCAGCAGCGCGGGACTCCGCACAGATACGCAGTATTTT. The complete variable domain, with remaining parts taken from reference TRBV9 and TRBJ2-3, reads DSGVTQTPKHLITATGQRVTLRCSPRSGDLSVYWYQQSLDQGLQFLIQYYNGEERAKGNILERFSAQQFPDLHSELNLSSLELGDSALYFCASSAGLRTDTQYFGPGTRLTVL.

This chain uses TRBV4-3 with TRBJ1-5; TRBD1 matches 10 bases. The CDR3 length is 20 residues. Germline V gene lookup returns CDR1 LGHNA and CDR2 YSLEER. The V gene end was trimmed by 2 bases and the J gene end by 4 bases; junction bases not matched to a gene: 17. CDR3 in amino acids: CASSQYYTGTGDGSNQPQHF. The CDR3, as DNA: TGCGCCAGCAGCCAATATTACACCGGGACAGGGGATGGTAGTAATCAGCCCCAGCATTTT.

In its sample, this clone was seen many times. The rearrangement links TRBV25-1 to TRBJ2-7; 9 bases are a match to TRBD2. The CDR3 is made up of 14 amino acids. With 4 bases clipped from V and 3 bases from J, the junction kept 4 bases outside the gene matches. Per germline, CDR1 MGHDK and CDR2 SYGVNS. CDR3 nucleotides: TGTGCCAGCAGTGGCGGGAGGGCGAGCTACGAGCAGTACTTC. Protein: CASSGGRASYEQYF.

This clone was seen a few times. This chain joins TRBV28 and TRBJ2-3, with 10 bases fitting TRBD1. Germline CDR1 MDHEN, CDR2 SYDVKM. V lost 6 bases to trimming and J lost 8 bases; unmatched junction nucleotides: 8. The CDR3 consists of 14 residues. Here the CDR3 DNA reads TGTGCCAGCAGGCCGGGACAGGGGATGGGTACGCAGTATTTT. Protein sequence: CASRPGQGMGTQYF.

The chain carries TRBV7-9 and TRBJ1-3; D possibly corresponds to TRBD1 (6 bases). The CDR3 is made up of 16 amino acids. Trimming removed 5 bases from V and 0 bases from J, with 14 bases in between. Germline V gene data show CDR1 as SEHNR and CDR2 as FQNEAQ (reference sequence). CDR3 bases: TGTGCCAGCAGCCTCGGACAGCCATTCTCTGGAAACACCATATATTTT. This gives the protein CASSLGQPFSGNTIYF.

This clone was counted ten times or more. The CDR3: CASSPFDRANTGELFF. The CDR3 nucleotides read TGTGCCAGCTCACCATTCGACAGGGCTAACACCGGGGAGCTGTTTTTT. The chain employs TRBV18 and TRBJ2-2; 7 bases match TRBD1. The germline CDR1 and CDR2 sequences are KGHSH and LQKENI. This CDR3 spans 16 amino acids. Germline trimming cut 2 bases from V and 2 bases from J; bases unmatched to any gene: 5.